This entry describes one TCR beta chain. Only a few counts were recorded for this clonotype. The specificity of this receptor is unknown. No quality values exist for individual bases; no much larger clone is one base distant. This sample is part of a study of CD8 T cells in ankylosing spondylitis (TCRdb year 2017). About the investigation overall: The study profiled T cell receptor beta repertoires in healthy donors and ankylosing spondylitis patients to find disease-linked TCR variants. In total, the full study cohort was made up of about 110 healthy donors and 25 to 30 ankylosing spondylitis patients. Peripheral blood samples were taken, and synovial fluid was additionally collected from ankylosing spondylitis patients. General conclusions and limits of the study: The disease-linked clones were reported to be significantly enriched in matched synovial fluid samples from ankylosing spondylitis patients. A CD8+ phenotype was shown by the disease-linked clones, which were found at relatively low frequencies in peripheral blood. Blood from ankylosing spondylitis patients appeared to be characterized by a TCR beta motif composed of under 10 highly homologous amino acid variants. Some motif variants were previously reported in synovial fluid and blood of reactive arthritis patients, suggesting common disease-initiation mechanisms.

CDR1 and CDR2, per the germline V gene, are ENHRY and SYGVKD. Unmatched junction bases come to 9, with V trimmed by 10 bases and J by 2 bases. The CDR3 runs 14 residues from the cysteine to the phenylalanine. The kept DNA is CDR3 alone, 42 bases in frame from the first base. The sequencer listed for this sample is Illumina HiSeq 2500. Quantitative 5'-RACE with molecular barcodes was used to prepare TCR beta libraries. The study's own analysis went as follows. A new computational method based on a probabilistic model of VDJ rearrangement was used to identify disease-linked TCR variants. TCRdb's own reprocessing of the public reads used fastp at Q25 and MiXCR and kept productive beta chains. Rows matching on CDR3 protein sequence are summarized as one entry with the most common DNA and genes. TCRdb, rather than the study authors, made the V and J calls. For this sample the table gives 400,000 or so distinct CDR3 sequences, of which 25% to 30% were detected only once. Roughly 0.9% of the sample rests with the top ten.

Sequencing was performed on blood, either unsorted or a sorted T cell fraction (not recorded which). This TCR derives from a male donor with ankylosing spondylitis. The rearrangement joined TRBV10-3 to TRBJ2-5; 8 bases in the middle match TRBD2. The CDR3 protein sequence reads: CATGAGGQQETQYF. The DNA sequence is TGTGCCACTGGGGCGGGAGGCCAGCAAGAGACCCAGTACTTC.